A selection of T cell receptor beta chains follows, all from one sample in a study of vaccination and CD4 T cells after COVID-19. A single record per CDR3 protein comes from TCRdb applying MiXCR to the PCR reads. The top ten clones hold around 15% of a sample with tens of thousands of distinct CDR3 sequences, 67% of them seen once. Their antigens are not known. The sequences come from CD4+ T cells from blood, cultured in vitro, collected after SARS-CoV-2 vaccination. The receptor source for this set is a human donor who received a COVID-19 vaccine. Both conserved end residues are part of each CDR3. The D gene is left open where the match is weak. Clone sizes are given selectively: once, few, many, or a class where the clone is expanded.

V	length	J	D	size	DNA	CDR3
TRBV6-5	15	TRBJ1-1	TRBD1	few	TGTGCCAGCAGTTACCAGGGGGAGGGGAACACTGAAGCTTTCTTT	CASSYQGEGNTEAFF
TRBV6-1	14	TRBJ1-6	TRBD1	few	TGTGCCAGCGGGAAAGGGGACAGTAATTCACCCCTCCACTTT	CASGKGDSNSPLHF
TRBV7-8	16	TRBJ1-2	TRBD1	few	TGTGCCAGCAGCTTGGCGGGACAGGGGGTGATCTATGGCTACACCTTC	CASSLAGQGVIYGYTF
TRBV7-2	14	TRBJ1-2	TRBD1	few	TGTGCCAGCAGCGTACCCGGGACAGGGAGTGGCTACACCTTC	CASSVPGTGSGYTF
TRBV24-1	14	TRBJ2-1	TRBD1	-	TGTGCCACCAGTGAAGGGGGCGGCAACAATGAGCAGTTCTTC	CATSEGGGNNEQFF
TRBV10-2	16	TRBJ2-2	-	-	TGCGCCAGCAGTGACTTAGGGTCTCGCGACACCGGGGAGCTGTTTTTT	CASSDLGSRDTGELFF
TRBV9	17	TRBJ1-3	-	-	TGTGCCAGCAGCGAGGGGAGCGTGGGACAATCTGGAAACACCATATATTTT	CASSEGSVGQSGNTIYF
TRBV5-4	13	TRBJ1-1	-	-	TGTGCCAGCAGCTTAGGTCCACATACTGAAGCTTTCTTT	CASSLGPHTEAFF
TRBV7-9	14	TRBJ2-5	TRBD1	-	TGTGCCAGCAGCCCTAGGACAGGGCCGGAGACCCAGTACTTC	CASSPRTGPETQYF
TRBV6-2/TRBV6-3	14	TRBJ1-1	-	-	TGTGCCGGCAGTACGAACAAGGCGCACACTGAAGCTTTCTTT	CAGSTNKAHTEAFF
TRBV19	15	TRBJ1-1	TRBD1	few	TGTGCCAGTAGCGCTTCGGACAGGCGTAACACTGAAGCTTTCTTT	CASSASDRRNTEAFF
TRBV2	13	TRBJ2-3	-	-	TGTGCCAGCAGAGGGGGAGGCACAGATACGCAGTATTTT	CASRGGGTDTQYF
TRBV19	15	TRBJ1-2	-	few	TGTGCCAGTACCACCCCTTCGCGTGGAAACTATGGCTACACCTTC	CASTTPSRGNYGYTF
TRBV7-9	16	TRBJ2-3	TRBD2	-	TGTGCCAGCAGCCCCAAGAAAGCGGGGGGTACAGATACGCAGTATTTT	CASSPKKAGGTDTQYF
TRBV19	16	TRBJ1-2	-	-	TGTGCCAGTAGTGTCGCCCCCGCGGCCCTGTGGCGTGGCTACACCTTC	CASSVAPAALWRGYTF
TRBV6-1	11	TRBJ2-5	-	-	TGTGCCAGCCGGGGGCAAGAGACCCAGTACTTC	CASRGQETQYF